A single sample gave rise to the 19 T cell receptor beta chains below, sequenced in a study of cytomegalovirus exposure and HLA in healthy donors. Researchers ran the PCR with 60 Vbeta and 13 Jbeta primers. TCRdb keeps only in-frame clones here, not all; method: immunoSEQ multiplex PCR. This sample has more than 75,000 clones, with under 80% found just once. Sequences were obtained from PBMCs. These receptors were taken from a man in his forties in good health and CMV-seropositive.

This clone was seen just once. J is TRBJ2-7 and V is TRBV6-8; tentatively, D is TRBD2 (6 bases). V lost 0 bases and J 4 bases, leaving 16 bases between the germline ends. Germline CDR1 MNHGY, CDR2 SAAAGT. The CDR3 is made up of 16 amino acids. This CDR3 is CASSYSARDSDYEQYF. The CDR3 DNA reads as TGTGCCAGCAGTTACTCGGCGAGGGACTCGGATTACGAGCAGTACTTC.

V usage is TRBV19 and J usage is TRBJ1-1; tentative D call: TRBD1 (6 bases). V was trimmed by 6 bases and J by 5 bases, leaving 13 bases between them. Looked up from germline, CDR1 is LNHDA and CDR2 is SQIVND (reference sequence). This CDR3 comprises 13 residues. As DNA, the CDR3 is TGTGCCAGTAGGAGGGCAGGGGAAACTGAAGCTTTCTTT. Its translation is CASRRAGETEAFF.

The rearrangement joins TRBV18 to TRBJ1-5; the D is unclear. Germline assignment: CDR1 KGHSH and CDR2 LQKENI. Trimming took off 6 bases at V and 1 base at J, with 7 bases between the two ends. The CDR3 contains 13 residues. The DNA of the CDR3 is TGTGCCAGCTCCCCCGGGAGCAATCAGCCCCAGCATTTT. Translated: CASSPGSNQPQHF.

In its sample, this clone was seen once. The V call is TRBV29-1, the J call TRBJ2-7, with a tentative D call TRBD1 (5 bases). The CDR3 extends over 11 amino acids. CDR1 SQVTM and CDR2 ANQGSEA come from the germline V gene. With 6 bases removed from V and 6 bases from J, the gap between germline ends came to 12 bases. The CDR3 spells CSVGAVSEQYF. CDR3 DNA sequence: TGCAGCGTAGGGGCAGTATCCGAGCAGTACTTC.

The CDR3 region is CASSRTGGESYEQYF. In DNA form, the CDR3 reads TGTGCCAGCAGTCGGACAGGGGGCGAATCGTACGAGCAGTACTTC. This sequence joins TRBV6-5 and TRBJ2-7; 11 bases fit TRBD1. The germline V gene has CDR1 MNHEY and CDR2 SVGAGI. The CDR3 runs to 15 residues. The V and J ends lost 5 bases and 4 bases, in that order; junction bases with no gene match: 7.

The gene calls are TRBV18 and TRBJ2-5, with D perhaps TRBD2 (6 bases). Germline loops: CDR1 KGHSH, CDR2 LQKENI. The CDR3 is 13 residues long. The V and J ends lost 3 bases and 4 bases respectively, with 9 bases between them. The CDR3 nucleotides are TGTGCCAGCTCACCGACGGAGGGAGAGACCCAGTACTTC. Residues: CASSPTEGETQYF.

This sequence joins TRBV27 and TRBJ2-7; TRBD1 aligns across 7 bases. The CDR3 loop spans 15 amino acids. Germline CDR1 MNHEY, CDR2 SMNVEV (reference sequence). J lost 0 bases, V lost 6 bases, and 8 bases had no gene match. CDR3 coding DNA: TGTGCCAGCAGCAAGGGGGCAGGAGACTCCTACGAGCAGTACTTC. It encodes CASSKGAGDSYEQYF.

This clone has only a few counts. The rearrangement uses TRBV6-5 and TRBJ1-2, with 7 bases lining up with TRBD1. The CDR3 runs to 12 residues. V lost 6 bases, J lost 6 bases, and 4 bases stayed unmatched. Germline loops: CDR1 MNHEY, CDR2 SVGAGI. DNA for the CDR3: TGTGCCAGCAGCCAGGGGGAGGATGGCTACACCTTC. Residues: CASSQGEDGYTF.

This chain links TRBV6-5 with TRBJ2-7, with 12 bases matching TRBD1. V lost 5 bases, J lost 5 bases, and 7 bases stayed unmatched. The germline V gene encodes CDR1 MNHEY and CDR2 SVGAGI. The CDR3 loop spans 15 amino acids. The DNA for the CDR3 is TGTGCCAGCAGTAAGGGGGGGACAGGGGGCAACGAGCAGTACTTC. It encodes CASSKGGTGGNEQYF.

Only a few counts were recorded for this clone. The V gene is TRBV5-6, the J gene TRBJ2-4, with unresolved D. The length of the CDR3 is 15 residues. CDR1 SGHDT and CDR2 YYEEEE come from the germline V gene. Trimming cost V 0 bases and J 0 bases, with 7 bases left between them. In DNA form, the CDR3 reads TGTGCCAGCAGCTTGGGGCGGATAGCCAAAAACATTCAGTACTTC. The encoded protein is CASSLGRIAKNIQYF.

The chain links TRBV5-4 to TRBJ1-3; TRBD1 aligns across 7 bases. Germline assignment: CDR1 SGHNT and CDR2 YYREEE (reference sequence). The CDR3 totals 13 residues. Trimming removed 4 bases from V and 6 bases from J; junction bases left unmatched: 4. The CDR3 DNA is TGTGCCAGCAGCCCCGACAGGGCAAACACCATATATTTT. This encodes CASSPDRANTIYF.

This clone has only one observation. J is TRBJ2-7 and V is TRBV7-8, with a possible D match to TRBD1 (6 bases). V was trimmed by 3 bases and J by 1 base, leaving 13 bases between them. This CDR3 spans 15 amino acids. CDR1 and CDR2 (germline): SGHVS, FQNEAQ. The DNA for the CDR3 is TGTGCCAGCAGCTTTGGTTCAGGGGATTCCTACGAGCAGTACTTC. This gives the protein CASSFGSGDSYEQYF.

The genes are TRBV18 and TRBJ2-6; D might be TRBD2 (5 bases). The CDR3 contains 15 residues. In germline, CDR1 is KGHSH, CDR2 LQKENI. Trimming stripped 3 bases from V and 3 bases from J, with 9 bases between. The CDR3 reads CASSPPGDGANVLTF. The CDR3 bases are TGTGCCAGCTCACCGCCCGGGGATGGGGCCAACGTCCTGACTTTC.

The gene calls are TRBV4-2 and TRBJ1-6; D is possibly TRBD1 (5 bases). CDR1 is LGHNA and CDR2 is YNFKEQ in the germline V gene. Trimming cost V 2 bases and J 5 bases, with 10 bases left between them. The CDR3 is 15 residues long. The CDR3 coding sequence is TGTGCCAGCAGCCAACAGGACAAGGATAATTCACCCCTCCACTTT. Its translation is CASSQQDKDNSPLHF.

This chain joins TRBV30 and TRBJ1-2, with 7 nucleotides matching TRBD1. There are 13 residues in the CDR3. J lost 6 bases, V lost 0 bases, and 4 bases had no gene match. Germline-derived CDR1 and CDR2 are GTSNPN and SVGIG (reference sequence). Here the CDR3 DNA reads TGTGCCTGGAGTGTAGCGACAGGGCATGGCTACACCTTC. Its translation: CAWSVATGHGYTF.

The gene calls are TRBV28 and TRBJ1-6; 8 nucleotides line up with TRBD1. There are 17 residues in the CDR3. Germline assignment: CDR1 MDHEN and CDR2 SYDVKM. V lost 6 bases and J lost 0; bases outside the gene matches: 7. DNA of the CDR3: TGTGCCAGCAGACTTCGGACAGGGAGCTCCTATAATTCACCCCTCCACTTT. Translating it yields CASRLRTGSSYNSPLHF. The complete variable domain, with remaining parts taken from reference TRBV28 and TRBJ1-6, reads DVKVTQSSRYLVKRTGEKVFLECVQDMDHENMFWYRQDPGLGLRLIYFSYDVKMKEKGDIPEGYSVSREKKERFSLILESASTNQTSMYLCASRLRTGSSYNSPLHFGNGTRLTVT.

The chain links TRBV2 to TRBJ2-7; D ambiguous. Germline V lookup: CDR1 SNHLY, CDR2 FYNNEI. The ends were cut back, 5 bases at V and 9 bases at J, with 8 bases in the middle. This CDR3 is built from 10 residues. The CDR3 sequence is CASSSLAQYF. In DNA form, the CDR3 reads TGTGCCAGCAGTTCACTTGCGCAGTACTTC.

This clone is medium-sized (0.01 to 0.1%). The chain has TRBV28 and TRBJ1-5; TRBD1 is a possible D gene (5 bases). This CDR3 is 13 amino acids long. V lost 5 bases to trimming and J lost 3 bases, with 8 bases between them. The germline gives CDR1 MDHEN, CDR2 SYDVKM. CDR3 loop: CASSGANNQPQHF. The DNA for the CDR3 is TGTGCCAGCAGTGGGGCTAACAATCAGCCCCAGCATTTT.

The chain uses TRBV30 and TRBJ1-4; 7 nucleotides agree with TRBD1. Germline values: CDR1 GTSNPN, CDR2 SVGIG (reference sequence). V lost 1 base to trimming and J lost 1 base; unmatched junction nucleotides: 3. The CDR3 is made up of 15 amino acids. DNA for the CDR3: TGTGCCTGGAGTGGAGGGGACAGAACTAATGAAAAACTGTTTTTT. Protein product: CAWSGGDRTNEKLFF.